These T cell receptor beta chains were read from a single sample in a study of blood T cell repertoires in COVID-19. Libraries were prepared by immunoSEQ multiplex PCR; TCRdb keeps only in-frame clonotypes and omits some of them. The sample lists roughly 300,000 clones, approximately 87% occurring once. The sequencing sample was made of peripheral blood. Receptor source: a woman aged 50 to 60 who had recovered from COVID-19. Both conserved end residues are part of each CDR3. Fields, in order: V gene, CDR3 length, J gene, CDR3 protein.

TRBV7-3	14	TRBJ2-1	CASSFAGIYNEQFF
TRBV28	14	TRBJ2-7	CASRGLTGRYEQYF
TRBV7-2	15	TRBJ1-1	CASSLLGLSNTEAFF
TRBV7-9	13	TRBJ1-1	CASSPPDGGAAFF
TRBV7-3	12	TRBJ2-1	CASSPGGREQFF
TRBV3-1/TRBV3-2	15	TRBJ2-1	CASSPTSGSYNEQFF
TRBV2	14	TRBJ2-1	CASTGGMGYNEQFF
TRBV5-1	14	TRBJ2-5	CASTASSRGETQYF
TRBV11-1	14	TRBJ2-3	CASSFTGSTDTQYF
TRBV7-2	15	TRBJ1-5	CASSLDGASNQPQHF
TRBV5-1	14	TRBJ2-7	CASSAGTEAYEQYF
TRBV27	15	TRBJ1-5	CASSLSAGESQPQHF
TRBV5-6	14	TRBJ2-1	CASSLGQGDNEQFF
TRBV3-1/TRBV3-2	16	TRBJ2-1	CASSQLPQSSYNEQFF
TRBV23-1	16	TRBJ2-7	CASSRTDRRNTYEQYF
TRBV29-1	13	TRBJ1-2	CSVVGTANYGYTF
TRBV21-1	14	TRBJ2-1	CASSTHRVGNEQFF
TRBV30	13	TRBJ1-2	CAWGLGGDYGYTF
TRBV10-3	16	TRBJ1-2	CAISEPGTEGGYGYTF
TRBV28	14	TRBJ2-7	CASSRQPLGSEQYF
TRBV2	15	TRBJ1-5	CASSEQGLGNQPQHF
TRBV7-2	14	TRBJ2-1	CASSLGEDYNEQFF
TRBV6-5	15	TRBJ2-1	CASRRLAGGSFEQFF
TRBV5-4	15	TRBJ2-2	CASSSRTGPPRELFF
TRBV30	15	TRBJ2-3	CAWSLYTGAADTQYF
TRBV19	14	TRBJ1-3	CASSHRGSGNTIYF
TRBV28	14	TRBJ2-7	CASSAGTGPYEQYF
TRBV29-1	13	TRBJ1-2	CSVGDSKNYGYTF
TRBV2	14	TRBJ1-2	CARAGILANYGYTF
TRBV4-1	21	TRBJ2-1	CASSQRGTSGTTRASYNEQFF
TRBV5-1	15	TRBJ1-2	CASSPRTESNYGYTF
TRBV12-3/TRBV12-4	13	TRBJ1-2	CASSQGLNYGYTF
TRBV2	12	TRBJ2-7	CASSADRREQYF
TRBV19	12	TRBJ2-2	CASSSLPGELFF
TRBV19	16	TRBJ1-1	CASIRNRETRDTEAFF
TRBV20-1	11	TRBJ2-1	CSPLEGREQFF
TRBV21-1	15	TRBJ1-6	CASRKPGQGGSPLHF
TRBV13	14	TRBJ2-2	CASSQRQGPGELFF
TRBV6-2/TRBV6-3	18	TRBJ2-5	CASSPAFASGGRRGTQYF
TRBV5-3	16	TRBJ2-5	CARANRVLEAQETQYF
TRBV15	13	TRBJ2-1	CATAGTTLNEQFF
TRBV5-1	16	TRBJ2-3	CASSKGLAGVTDTQYF
TRBV29-1	11	TRBJ1-2	CSVMHSYGYTF
TRBV9	15	TRBJ2-1	CASSVADQGFNEQFF
TRBV28	15	TRBJ1-1	CASSLLLDRGHEAFF
TRBV11-2	15	TRBJ2-7	CASSSRGTGGYEQYF
TRBV7-2	14	TRBJ1-2	CASSPIGGGLGYTF
TRBV30	14	TRBJ1-5	CAWQSGNSNQPQHF
TRBV6-1	13	TRBJ2-3	CASSEWQSDTQYF